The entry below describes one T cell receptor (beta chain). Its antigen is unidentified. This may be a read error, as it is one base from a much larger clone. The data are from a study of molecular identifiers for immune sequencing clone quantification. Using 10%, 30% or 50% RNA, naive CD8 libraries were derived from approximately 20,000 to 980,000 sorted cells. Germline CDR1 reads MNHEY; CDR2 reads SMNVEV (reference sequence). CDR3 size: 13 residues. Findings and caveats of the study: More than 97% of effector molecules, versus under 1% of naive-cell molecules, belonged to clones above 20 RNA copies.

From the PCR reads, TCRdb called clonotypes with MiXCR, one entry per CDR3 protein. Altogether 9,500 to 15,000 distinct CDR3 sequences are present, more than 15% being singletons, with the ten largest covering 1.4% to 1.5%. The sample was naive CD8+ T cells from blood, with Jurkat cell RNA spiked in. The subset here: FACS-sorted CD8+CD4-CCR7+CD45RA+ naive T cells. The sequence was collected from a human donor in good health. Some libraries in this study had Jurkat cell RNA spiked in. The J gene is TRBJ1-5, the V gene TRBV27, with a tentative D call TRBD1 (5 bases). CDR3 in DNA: TGTGCCTGCAGTCCCAGGGGCAATCAGCCCCAGCATTTT. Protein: CACSPRGNQPQHF.